This T cell receptor (beta chain) was retrieved from a study of shared clonotypes between healthy human individuals. Clones were read by immunoSEQ multiplex PCR, and TCRdb kept only the in-frame ones, dropping some. The sample has 520,000 or so clones; 79% are singletons. Healthy adults negative for HIV, lacking recent acute infections or vaccinations, served as donors. Germline CDR1 is KGHSH and CDR2 is LQKENI. This CDR3 spans 14 amino acids. V was trimmed by 2 bases and J by 6 bases, leaving 14 bases between them. The clonotype was recovered from a middle-aged woman in good health. Some clones in this sample may be carry-over from other donors' samples. This chain joins TRBV18 and TRBJ2-7, with D unresolved. Sequencing was carried out using PBMCs. This CDR3 reads CASSPGVVTGEQYF. CDR3 coding DNA: TGTGCCAGCTCACCAGGGGTTGTGACCGGCGAGCAGTACTTC.